The source of this TCR beta chain is a study of blood T cell repertoires in COVID-19. Original handling: Reference gene primer amplification in the assay estimated nucleated cell counts. Assay used: immunoSEQ multiplex PCR; TCRdb lists only in-frame clones, some missing. Clonal size and the V and J genes are those of that table, whereas D and trimming came from the DNA. This sample has hundreds of thousands of clones, with 87% found just once. This CDR3 is built from 12 residues. Trimming removed 8 bases at V and 2 bases at J, with 9 bases between. Germline V gene data show CDR1 as LNHDA and CDR2 as SQIVND (reference sequence). Living in roughly 23 US areas, the participants were between roughly 18 and 89 years of age.

The chain carries TRBV19 and TRBJ1-2, with D possibly matching TRBD1 (5 bases). The sequence was obtained from a woman younger than 35 with acute COVID-19. Input material: PBMCs or T cells enriched from blood (not recorded which). Here the CDR3 reads CASSGENYGYTF. The CDR3 DNA reads as TGTGCCAGTTCGGGGGAAAACTATGGCTACACCTTC.